The entry that follows covers one TCR beta chain sequence. The data originate from a study of glioma-infiltrating T cells after dendritic cell vaccination. Study in general: Patients had newly diagnosed or recurrent glioblastoma and received dendritic cell vaccines.

Time point indicated: after dendritic cell vaccination, including at tumor progression/relapse. Fresh-frozen tumor tissue and more than two years of survival data were available for all. Primers: 60 V beta forward and 13 J beta reverse. The repertoire was sequenced with immunoSEQ multiplex PCR; TCRdb's copy has only in-frame clones and lacks some. The table lists just under 60,000 clones, about four fifths of them singletons. CDR3 length: 19 amino acids. The V gene's germline CDR1 is SGHVS and CDR2 FQNEAQ. Germline trimming cut 5 bases from V and 0 bases from J; bases unmatched to any gene: 11. The sequencing here drew on blood, taken after dendritic cell vaccination. The chain is built from TRBV7-8 and TRBJ1-5; 12 bases are shared with TRBD1. This clonotype was sampled from a human donor with glioblastoma. CDR3 in amino acids: CASSARWGQGALSNQPQHF. The DNA of the CDR3 is TGTGCCAGCAGCGCTCGGTGGGGACAGGGGGCCCTTAGCAATCAGCCCCAGCATTTT.